This T cell receptor beta chain was found in a study of T cells in Graves' hyperthyroidism and ophthalmopathy. Diagnoses were made from clinical symptoms, serum measures (thyroxine and TRAb), thyroid ultrasound and orbital computed tomography. What was amplified from RNA transcripts were TCR beta CDR3 regions. The TCR CDR3 first-round RT-PCR relied on the HTBI primer set. TCRdb itself ran the multiplex PCR reads through MiXCR, one entry per CDR3 protein. The table shows around 370,000 distinct CDR3 sequences, with around a sixth occurring only once. Study-wide findings and caveats: Within blood appeared most thyroid clonotypes that had expanded above 0.001. In simple terms, a model built on 13 V-J features told ophthalmopathy apart from stable hyperthyroidism. Prediction of ophthalmopathy progression came a median roughly 7.1 months pre-onset.

The CDR3 has 17 amino acids. The germline V gene has CDR1 SGHAT and CDR2 FQNNGV. The ends lost 0 bases at V and 1 base at J; junction bases unmatched: 2. This clonotype was counted a few times. Its antigen is undetermined. This clonotype was obtained from a man aged 18-30 years with Graves' ophthalmopathy. The sample taken for sequencing was blood. V is TRBV11-2 and J is TRBJ2-5; TRBD2 aligns across 13 bases. The CDR3 coding sequence is TGTGCCAGCAGCTTAGAACTAGCGGGGGGGCCCCAAGAGACCCAGTACTTC. The encoded protein is CASSLELAGGPQETQYF.